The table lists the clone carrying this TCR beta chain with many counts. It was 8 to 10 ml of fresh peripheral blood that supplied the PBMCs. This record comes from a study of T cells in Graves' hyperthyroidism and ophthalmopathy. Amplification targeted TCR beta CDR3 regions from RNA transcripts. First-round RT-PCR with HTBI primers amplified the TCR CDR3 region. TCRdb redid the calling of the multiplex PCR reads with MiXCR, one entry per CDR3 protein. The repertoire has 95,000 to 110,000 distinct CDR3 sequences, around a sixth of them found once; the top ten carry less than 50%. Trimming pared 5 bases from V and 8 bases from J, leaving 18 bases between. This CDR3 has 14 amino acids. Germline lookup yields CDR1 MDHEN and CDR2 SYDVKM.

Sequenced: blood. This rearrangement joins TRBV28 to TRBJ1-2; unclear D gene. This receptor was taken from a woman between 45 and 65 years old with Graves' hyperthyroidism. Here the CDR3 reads CASSPPRSQGGYTF. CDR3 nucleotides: TGTGCCAGCAGTCCACCCAGGTCCCAAGGGGGCTACACCTTC.